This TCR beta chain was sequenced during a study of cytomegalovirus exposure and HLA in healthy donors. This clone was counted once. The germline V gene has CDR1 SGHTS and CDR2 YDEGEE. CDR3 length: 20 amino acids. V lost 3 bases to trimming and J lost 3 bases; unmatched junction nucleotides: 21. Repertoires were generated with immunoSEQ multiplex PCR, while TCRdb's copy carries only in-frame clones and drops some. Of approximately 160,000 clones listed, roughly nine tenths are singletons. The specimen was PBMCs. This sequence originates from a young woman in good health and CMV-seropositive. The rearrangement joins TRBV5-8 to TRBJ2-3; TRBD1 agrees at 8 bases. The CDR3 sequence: CASSSLTGQGGSVRTDTQYF. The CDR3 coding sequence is TGTGCCAGCAGCTCACTTACCGGACAGGGTGGAAGTGTGAGGACAGATACGCAGTATTTT.